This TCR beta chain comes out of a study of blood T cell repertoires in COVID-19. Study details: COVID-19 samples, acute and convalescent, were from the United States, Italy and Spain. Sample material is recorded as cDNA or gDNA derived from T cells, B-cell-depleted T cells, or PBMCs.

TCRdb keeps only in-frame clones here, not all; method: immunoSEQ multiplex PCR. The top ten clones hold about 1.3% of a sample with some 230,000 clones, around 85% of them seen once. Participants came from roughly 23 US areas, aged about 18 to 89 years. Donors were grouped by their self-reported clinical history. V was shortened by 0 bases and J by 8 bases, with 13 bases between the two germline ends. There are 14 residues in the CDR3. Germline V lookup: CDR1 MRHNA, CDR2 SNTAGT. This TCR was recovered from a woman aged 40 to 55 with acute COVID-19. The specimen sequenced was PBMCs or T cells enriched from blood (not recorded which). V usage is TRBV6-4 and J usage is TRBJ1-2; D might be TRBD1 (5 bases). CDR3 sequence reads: CASSDSAGYGGYTF. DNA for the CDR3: TGTGCCAGCAGTGACTCGGCAGGGTACGGGGGCTACACCTTC.